This T cell receptor beta chain was observed in a study of technical replicates of blood from a few donors (dated by TCRdb to the late 2010s). Library creation used the immunoSEQ multiplex PCR assay. Not all clones reach the TCRdb copy of this immuneACCESS table, which keeps in-frame sequences only. Checked studies attribute under half of the gap to unresolved V genes and leave the rest unexplained. For this sample the table gives around 50,000 clones, of which around 94% were detected only once. The top ten clonotypes cover 0.22% of the sample. Of note for this clone: The clone's antigen remains unknown. Qualities for individual bases were not recorded, and no much larger clone is one base off.

The CDR3 runs 16 residues from the cysteine to the phenylalanine. CDR3 DNA is the only sequence kept; it has 48 bases, read in frame from the first base. CDR1 and CDR2 (SGHAT, FQDESV) derive from the germline V gene (reference sequence). V loses 7 bases, J loses 2 bases, and the germline ends lie 19 bases apart. The sample was T cells isolated from PBMCs. This chain is built from TRBV11-1 and TRBJ2-3; a tentative D match to TRBD1 spans 6 bases. The TCR was taken from a human donor in good health. At the DNA level, the sequence is TGTGCCAGCACCCGACAGGCAGACAGTTCCACAGATACGCAGTATTTT. Its protein is CASTRQADSSTDTQYF.